The clone carrying this T cell receptor (beta chain) has a count of ten or more. Its antigen remains unknown. For the unsorted libraries, 2 million PBMCs stored at -80 C served as input. The record originates from a study of neurological immune-mediated disorders. Whole-study findings and limits: Subjects shared no identical expanded-clone CDR3 amino acid sequences, suggesting private TCR-beta repertoires in all groups.

The V gene end was trimmed by 7 bases and the J gene end by 6 bases; junction bases not matched to a gene: 10. Germline V gives CDR1 SQVTM, CDR2 ANQGSEA. CDR3 size: 16 residues. TCRdb reprocessed the 5' RACE reads with MiXCR, giving one entry per CDR3 protein. Altogether over 50,000 distinct CDR3 sequences are present, approximately 3.3% being singletons, with the ten largest covering approximately 5.8%. The sequence was collected from a man aged 35-49 years with multiple sclerosis. The chain recombines TRBV29-1 with TRBJ2-3, with 16 bases that match TRBD2. The sample consisted of PBMCs. CDR3 protein: CSAEGTSGGAGDTQYF. DNA for the CDR3: TGCAGCGCAGAAGGGACTAGCGGGGGGGCCGGGGATACGCAGTATTTT.